The 2 T cell receptor beta chains below were found in one sample sequenced in a study of vaccination effects on CD4 cells after COVID-19. Before sequencing took place, the ViraFEST assay used viral peptide pools to expand antigen-specific CD4+ T cells. With nine to eleven days of culture completed, CD4+ T cells were isolated. PCR-confirmed SARS-CoV-2 infection occurred in the person between March and December 2020. No antigen has been identified for these receptors. The repertoire was sequenced with immunoSEQ multiplex PCR; TCRdb's copy has only in-frame clones and lacks some. This sample has around 28,000 clones, with 77% found just once. Sequenced here: CD4+ T cells from PBMCs cultured with HCoV-NL63 spike peptides, sampled before COVID-19 vaccination. The source of these receptors is a human donor who had a prior SARS-CoV-2 infection.

CDR3 nucleotides: TGTGCCAGCAGCCCGACGGAAACTAATGAAAAACTGTTTTTT. It codes for CASSPTETNEKLFF. The chain combines TRBV25-1 with TRBJ1-4; D gene uncertain. The CDR3 length is 14 residues. Trimming took off 6 bases at V and 1 base at J, with 9 bases between the two ends. The germline V gene has CDR1 MGHDK and CDR2 SYGVNS.

This rearrangement joins TRBV18 to TRBJ1-1; D is undetermined. This CDR3 is 16 amino acids long. Germline lookup yields CDR1 KGHSH and CDR2 LQKENI. The germline V and J ends were trimmed by 6 bases and 0 bases, with 17 bases remaining between them. CDR3 in amino acids: CASSPLVRQMNTEAFF. The CDR3 DNA is TGTGCCAGCTCCCCCCTGGTCCGGCAAATGAACACTGAAGCTTTCTTT.